The clone carrying this T cell receptor (beta chain) was seen many times. There were TCR beta CDR3 regions amplified from RNA transcripts. Researchers ran a first-round RT-PCR on the TCR CDR3 using the HTBI primer set. TCRdb used MiXCR to reprocess the multiplex PCR reads, holding one entry per CDR3 protein. The table lists over 250,000 distinct CDR3 sequences, approximately 15% of them singletons. V dropped 6 bases and J dropped 5; count of bases not matched to a gene: 12. Germline CDR1 reads DFQATT; CDR2 reads SNEGSKA (reference sequence). This CDR3 has 14 residues. The source of the sample is a study of T cells in Graves' hyperthyroidism and ophthalmopathy.

The TCR originated in an older woman with Graves' ophthalmopathy. The J gene is TRBJ1-1, the V gene TRBV20-1, with TRBD1 matching 7 bases. The sample consisted of blood. CDR3 bases: TGCAGTGCCGACCCGGACAGGTTGGGGACTGAAGCTTTCTTT. Translation gives CSADPDRLGTEAFF.